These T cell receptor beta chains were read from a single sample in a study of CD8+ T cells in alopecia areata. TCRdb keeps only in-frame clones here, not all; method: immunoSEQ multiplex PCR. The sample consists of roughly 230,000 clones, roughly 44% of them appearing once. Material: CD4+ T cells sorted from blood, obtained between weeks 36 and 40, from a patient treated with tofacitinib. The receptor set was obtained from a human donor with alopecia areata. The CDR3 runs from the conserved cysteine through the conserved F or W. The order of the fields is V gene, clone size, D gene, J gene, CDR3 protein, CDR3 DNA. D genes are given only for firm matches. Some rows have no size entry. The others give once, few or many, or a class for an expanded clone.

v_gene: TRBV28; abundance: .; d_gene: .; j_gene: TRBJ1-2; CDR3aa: CAVFSDYGYTF; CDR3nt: TGTGCTGTTTTCAGTGACTATGGCTACACCTTC
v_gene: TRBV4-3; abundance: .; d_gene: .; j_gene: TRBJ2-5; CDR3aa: CASSQLTTGGGETQYF; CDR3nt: TGCGCCAGCAGCCAACTGACCACCGGGGGAGGAGAGACCCAGTACTTC
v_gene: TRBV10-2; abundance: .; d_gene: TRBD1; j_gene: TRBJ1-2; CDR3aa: CATGQGPNYGYTF; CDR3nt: TGCGCCACCGGACAGGGACCCAACTATGGCTACACCTTC
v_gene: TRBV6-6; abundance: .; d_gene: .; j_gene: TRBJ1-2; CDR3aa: CASREGLRESRGYTF; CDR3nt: TGTGCCAGCAGAGAGGGGCTTAGGGAGTCCCGTGGCTACACCTTC
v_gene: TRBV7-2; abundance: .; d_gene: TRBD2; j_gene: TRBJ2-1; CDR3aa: CASSHVTSGPYNEQFF; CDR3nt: TGTGCCAGCAGTCATGTGACTAGCGGCCCCTACAATGAGCAGTTCTTC
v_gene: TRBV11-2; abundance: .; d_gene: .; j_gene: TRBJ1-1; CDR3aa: CASSLGPQGPEAFF; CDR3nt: TGTGCCAGCAGCTTAGGGCCACAGGGACCTGAAGCTTTCTTT
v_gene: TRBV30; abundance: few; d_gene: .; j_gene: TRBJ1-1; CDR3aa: CAWSVSGDQAFF; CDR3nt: TGTGCCTGGAGTGTGTCCGGCGACCAAGCTTTCTTT
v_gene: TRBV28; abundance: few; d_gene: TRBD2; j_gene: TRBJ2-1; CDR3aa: CASENSGRAYNEQFF; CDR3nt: TGTGCCAGCGAAAATAGCGGGAGGGCCTACAATGAGCAGTTCTTC
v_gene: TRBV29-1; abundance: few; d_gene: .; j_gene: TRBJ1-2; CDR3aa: CSTGGRERDGYTF; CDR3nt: TGCAGCACCGGGGGCAGGGAGAGGGATGGCTACACCTTC
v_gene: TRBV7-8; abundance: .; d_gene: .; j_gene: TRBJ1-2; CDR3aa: CASSLDQGPYGYTF; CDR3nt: TGTGCCAGCAGCTTAGACCAGGGACCCTATGGCTACACCTTC
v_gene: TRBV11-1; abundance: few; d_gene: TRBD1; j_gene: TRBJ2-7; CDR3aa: CASSFDRGFYEQYF; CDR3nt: TGTGCCAGCAGCTTTGACAGGGGCTTCTACGAGCAGTACTTC
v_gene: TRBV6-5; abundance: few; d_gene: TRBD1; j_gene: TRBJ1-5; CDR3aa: CASRVRQGSNQPQHF; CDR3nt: TGTGCCAGCAGGGTTAGACAGGGAAGCAATCAGCCCCAGCATTTT
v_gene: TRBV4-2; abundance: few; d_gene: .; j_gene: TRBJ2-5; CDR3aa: CASSTGAQETQYF; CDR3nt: TGTGCCAGCAGTACCGGGGCCCAAGAGACCCAGTACTTC
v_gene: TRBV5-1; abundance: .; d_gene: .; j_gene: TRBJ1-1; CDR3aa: CASSLVAVDAEAFF; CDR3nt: TGCGCCAGCAGCTTGGTTGCGGTGGATGCTGAAGCTTTCTTT
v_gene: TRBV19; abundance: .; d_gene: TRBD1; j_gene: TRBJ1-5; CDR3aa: CASTPGQVNQPQHF; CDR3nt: TGTGCCAGTACCCCTGGACAGGTCAATCAGCCCCAGCATTTT
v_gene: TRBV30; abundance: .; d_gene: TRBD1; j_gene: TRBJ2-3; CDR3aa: CAWDMTGGVDTQYF; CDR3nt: TGTGCCTGGGATATGACAGGGGGCGTAGATACGCAGTATTTT
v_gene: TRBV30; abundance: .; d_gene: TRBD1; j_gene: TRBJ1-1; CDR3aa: CAWSEVQGGTEAFF; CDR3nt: TGTGCCTGGAGTGAGGTGCAGGGGGGCACTGAAGCTTTCTTT
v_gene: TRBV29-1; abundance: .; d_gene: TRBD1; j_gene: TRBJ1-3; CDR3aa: CSVALIQGARNTIYF; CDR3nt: TGCAGCGTGGCCCTTATACAGGGGGCACGGAACACCATATATTTT